This is a list of T cell receptor beta chains from one sample in a study of T-cell memory formation after mild COVID-19. TCRdb analysed the 5' RACE reads with MiXCR anew, one entry per CDR3 protein. The sample consists of about 140,000 distinct CDR3 sequences, 14% to 15% of them appearing once. The sequencing input was PBMCs or a T cell subset sorted from them (not recorded which). The receptor source for this set is an adult woman who had mild COVID-19 (a few samples of this study predate the infection). Cell type and time point are not known. The CDR3 runs from the conserved cysteine through the conserved F or W. The D gene is left open where the match is weak. The size field is filled for only some rows; it gives once, few, many or a size class.

>many|NA|TRBV5-1|TRBJ2-1
TGCGCCAGCAGCCCCCTCAAGGGGAGCTCCTACAATGAGCAGTTCTTC
CASSPLKGSSYNEQFF
>few|TRBD1|TRBV5-1|TRBJ2-7
TGCGCCAGCAGCTCCGCAGGACAGGTCTACGAGCAGTACTTC
CASSSAGQVYEQYF
>NA|NA|TRBV24-1|TRBJ2-1
TGTGCCACCAGTGCAGGGGTAAGCTCCTACAATGAGCAGTTCTTC
CATSAGVSSYNEQFF
>few|NA|TRBV20-1|TRBJ1-2
TGCAGTGTGGCGGACAACTATGGCTACACCTTC
CSVADNYGYTF
>few|NA|TRBV12-3/TRBV12-4|TRBJ2-2
TGTGCCAGCAGTTTAGGAGGGAGAGGTGTCGGGGAGCTGTTTTTT
CASSLGGRGVGELFF
>few|NA|TRBV5-8|TRBJ2-3
TGTGCCAGCAGCCCTGGGGGGTACGCAGATACGCAGTATTTT
CASSPGGYADTQYF
>few|TRBD2|TRBV12-3/TRBV12-4|TRBJ2-3
TGTGCCAGCAGCGGACTAGCGGAAAGCACAGATACGCAGTATTTT
CASSGLAESTDTQYF
>few|NA|TRBV29-1|TRBJ1-1
TGCAGCGTCCCTAATCCGAGAGGGAGCACTGAAGCTTTCTTT
CSVPNPRGSTEAFF
>few|NA|TRBV6-5|TRBJ2-7
TGTGCCAGCAGTAATTTAGGGGAGGTCCACGAGCAGTACTTC
CASSNLGEVHEQYF
>few|NA|TRBV12-3/TRBV12-4|TRBJ1-1
TGTGCCAGCAGTTTGAGTAGGGCAGAAGCTTTCTTT
CASSLSRAEAFF
>NA|TRBD2|TRBV27|TRBJ2-1
TGTGCCAGTCAGGGACTAGCGAATGAGCAGTTCTTC
CASQGLANEQFF
>few|NA|TRBV27|TRBJ2-7
TGTGCCAGCCCCCAACCTCGAGGGGAGCAGTACTTC
CASPQPRGEQYF
>NA|NA|TRBV5-5|TRBJ2-7
TGTGCCAGCAGCTTGGGACCACCTCCCTACGAGCAGTACTTC
CASSLGPPPYEQYF
>NA|NA|TRBV25-1|TRBJ2-7
TGTGCCAGCAGTAGAGGTGAGCAGTACTTC
CASSRGEQYF
>NA|NA|TRBV20-1|TRBJ2-1
TGCAGTCCGTCTAGCATCCAGAGCTCCTACAATGAGCAGTTCTTC
CSPSSIQSSYNEQFF
>NA|TRBD2|TRBV4-2|TRBJ2-1
TGTGCCAGCAGCCGCCTGACTAGCGGGGGGTACAATGAGCAGTTCTTC
CASSRLTSGGYNEQFF
>NA|TRBD2|TRBV12-3/TRBV12-4|TRBJ2-3
TGTGCCAGCAGTTTAGTAGCGGGACTAGGATTCACAGATACGCAGTATTTT
CASSLVAGLGFTDTQYF
>NA|NA|TRBV7-9|TRBJ2-2
TGTGCCAGCAGCGCCAGGACGCTTAACACCGGGGAGCTGTTTTTT
CASSARTLNTGELFF
>NA|TRBD1|TRBV7-9|TRBJ1-1
TGTGCCAGCAGCTTAGGGACAGGCTGGACTGAAGCTTTCTTT
CASSLGTGWTEAFF
>NA|TRBD1|TRBV18|TRBJ1-1
TGTGCCAGCTCCCGGGGGACAGCTCTTAAGAACACTGAAGCTTTCTTT
CASSRGTALKNTEAFF
>many|NA|TRBV29-1|TRBJ2-5
TGCAGCGTTGAAACAGGGTACCAAGAGACCCAGTACTTC
CSVETGYQETQYF
>NA|NA|TRBV27|TRBJ2-7
TGTGCCAGCAGTTCTTACGGGGCAACCTACGAGCAGTACTTC
CASSSYGATYEQYF
>NA|TRBD2|TRBV7-9|TRBJ2-5
TGTGCCAGTACCTATAGCGGGGAAGGGACCCAGTACTTC
CASTYSGEGTQYF
>many|TRBD2|TRBV7-9|TRBJ2-7
TGTGCCAGCAGCTCCAATGGACTAGCGGGGACCTACGAGCAGTACTTC
CASSSNGLAGTYEQYF
>few|TRBD2|TRBV20-1|TRBJ2-1
TGCAGTGCTAGAGAATCAGCGGGAGGATCCAATGAGCAGTTCTTC
CSARESAGGSNEQFF
>NA|TRBD1|TRBV2|TRBJ1-1
TGTGCCAGCAAAGAGGCACAGGGGATGAACACTGAAGCTTTCTTT
CASKEAQGMNTEAFF
>many|TRBD2|TRBV5-1|TRBJ2-2
TGCGCCAGCAGCTTGCAGCGGGAGGGCCAGGCGAACACCGGGGAGCTGTTTTTT
CASSLQREGQANTGELFF
>NA|NA|TRBV5-6|TRBJ2-7
TGTGCCAGCAGCTTGGCAGGACTCAGAGGTTCCTACGAGCAGTACTTC
CASSLAGLRGSYEQYF
>few|TRBD2|TRBV5-6|TRBJ2-5
TGTGCCAGCAGCTTGGGAGCGGGGGGCCTCCAAGAGACCCAGTACTTC
CASSLGAGGLQETQYF
>few|TRBD2|TRBV5-6|TRBJ2-2
TGTGCCAGCAGCTTTCAGCGGGGGCAGACCGGGGAGCTGTTTTTT
CASSFQRGQTGELFF
>NA|TRBD2|TRBV6-2/TRBV6-3|TRBJ2-1
TGTGCCAGCAGACACTTTCGACGCCTAGCGGACAAGTACAATGAGCAGTTCTTC
CASRHFRRLADKYNEQFF
>few|NA|TRBV7-6|TRBJ2-5
TGTGCCAGCAGCCTAGGGACATTCCAACCCCAGTACTTC
CASSLGTFQPQYF
>few|TRBD1|TRBV30|TRBJ2-7
TGTGCCTGGAGTCCGGGACAGGGGCCCTACGAGCAGTACTTC
CAWSPGQGPYEQYF
>few|NA|TRBV29-1|TRBJ2-1
TGCAGCATTCCGCGGTCCAATGAGCAGTTCTTC
CSIPRSNEQFF